This entry is about one TCR beta chain. This specimen comes from a study of cytomegalovirus exposure and HLA in healthy donors. Study details: From donors who were HLA-typed, an early data release held around 80 million unique TCRs.

Primers included in the PCR were 60 Vbeta and 13 Jbeta primers. Assay: immunoSEQ multiplex PCR; the TCRdb copy retains only in-frame clones and omits some. Of about 150,000 clones in the sample, 78% were seen once. The sequence was obtained from a woman aged 45-65 years in good health and CMV-seropositive. The material sequenced was PBMCs.

The CDR3 nucleotides are TGTGCCAGCAGCGACGAAGACCTAGCGGGCCAAGAGACCCAGTACTTC. Protein: CASSDEDLAGQETQYF. The gene calls are TRBV11-2 and TRBJ2-5; 8 positions match TRBD2. The CDR3 loop spans 16 amino acids. Germline assignment: CDR1 SGHAT and CDR2 FQNNGV. V trimming: 5 bases; J trimming: 1 base; junction bases outside the gene matches: 9.